These 18 T cell receptor beta chains share one sample of origin, sequenced in a study of response to subunit inactivated influenza vaccine. TCRdb reprocessed the RT-PCR reads via MiXCR and lists one record per CDR3 protein. Of about 190,000 distinct CDR3 sequences listed, about an eighth were seen once; the top ten hold about 26%. Sequenced material: CD8+ T cells sorted from PBMCs, taken 4 to 6 days after vaccination. The origin of the receptors is a man aged 45-65 years who received an inactivated influenza vaccine.

The chain carries TRBV11-2 and TRBJ2-1; weak D call: TRBD2 (5 bases). V was cut by 3 bases and J by 4 bases, with 22 bases left in between. This CDR3 region has 18 residues. Germline loops: CDR1 SGHAT, CDR2 FQNNGV. In DNA form, the CDR3 reads TGTGCCAGCAGCTTGGTACTAACCGGGATATCGGCATACAATGAGCAGTTCTTC. Its protein product is CASSLVLTGISAYNEQFF.

The chain is built from TRBV7-8 and TRBJ2-7; D not certain. Germline assignment: CDR1 SGHVS and CDR2 FQNEAQ. The length of the CDR3 is 13 residues. V shed 5 bases and J shed 4 bases, with 12 bases lying between them. CDR3 amino acids: CASSLRIQYEQYF. The CDR3 DNA is TGTGCCAGCAGCCTAAGGATACAATACGAGCAGTACTTC. Supplemented by reference TRBV7-8 and TRBJ2-7, the full variable domain reads GAGVSQSPRYKVAKRGQDVALRCDPISGHVSLFWYQQALGQGPEFLTYFQNEAQLDKSGLPSDRFFAERPEGSVSTLKIQRTQQEDSAVYLCASSLRIQYEQYFGPGTRLTVT.

A few counts support this clonotype. The CDR3 spells CASSLGFPGELFF. CDR3 nucleotide sequence: TGTGCCAGCAGTTTAGGGTTTCCCGGGGAGCTGTTTTTT. The chain carries TRBV12-3 or TRBV12-4 and TRBJ2-2; D ambiguous. Trimming removed 1 base at V and 6 bases at J, with 6 bases between. The length of the CDR3 is 13 residues.

This clonotype was seen more than once but under ten times. The gene calls are TRBV11-2 and TRBJ2-7; D unresolved. Trimming removed 5 bases at V and 2 bases at J, with 13 bases between. The CDR3 consists of 14 residues. In germline, CDR1 is SGHAT, CDR2 FQNNGV. CDR3 sequence: CASSPEGYTYEQYF. Written as DNA, the CDR3 is TGTGCCAGCAGCCCAGAAGGGTATACCTACGAGCAGTACTTC. Variable domain in full (rest from reference TRBV11-2 and TRBJ2-7): EAGVAQSPRYKIIEKRQSVAFWCNPISGHATLYWYQQILGQGPKLLIQFQNNGVVDDSQLPKDRFSAERLKGVDSTLKIQPAKLEDSAVYLCASSPEGYTYEQYFGPGTRLTVT.

The rearrangement joins TRBV25-1 to TRBJ2-3; D unclear. This CDR3 region has 14 residues. V lost 6 bases and J 4 bases, leaving 14 bases between the germline ends. Germline loops: CDR1 MGHDK, CDR2 SYGVNS. CDR3 residues: CASRFDGSPDTQYF. The CDR3 nucleotides are TGTGCCAGCAGGTTCGATGGTAGCCCAGATACGCAGTATTTT.

V gene TRBV3-1 combines with J gene TRBJ1-2; D unclear. The CDR3 totals 16 residues. Germline-derived CDR1 and CDR2 are LGHDT and YNNKEL (reference sequence). Deletions cut 1 base from V and 1 base from J, with 13 bases between. This CDR3 reads CASSQVVGSINYGYTF. The CDR3 coding sequence is TGTGCCAGCAGCCAAGTGGTCGGATCAATTAACTATGGCTACACCTTC.

Here the CDR3 reads CASSSPTGPLEQYF. The CDR3 DNA is TGTGCCAGCAGCTCTCCGACAGGGCCTCTCGAGCAGTACTTC. The J gene is TRBJ2-7, the V gene TRBV7-8; TRBD1 agrees at 7 bases. Losses at the gene ends were 4 bases for V and 6 bases for J; bases not matched to a gene: 9. CDR3 length: 14 residues. Germline-derived CDR1 and CDR2 are SGHVS and FQNEAQ. Full variable domain (missing parts from reference TRBV7-8 and TRBJ2-7): GAGVSQSPRYKVAKRGQDVALRCDPISGHVSLFWYQQALGQGPEFLTYFQNEAQLDKSGLPSDRFFAERPEGSVSTLKIQRTQQEDSAVYLCASSSPTGPLEQYFGPGTRLTVT.

The chain carries TRBV5-1 and TRBJ1-1, with no clear D. V was shortened by 3 bases and J by 0 bases, with 9 bases between the two germline ends. Germline V lookup: CDR1 SGHRS, CDR2 YFSETQ. The CDR3 loop spans 14 amino acids. The CDR3 reads CASSSALLNTEAFF. In DNA form, the CDR3 reads TGCGCCAGCAGCTCTGCCCTCTTGAACACTGAAGCTTTCTTT.

This clonotype was seen many times. The V and J genes are TRBV6-5 and TRBJ1-5, with TRBD1 matching over 7 bases. The length of the CDR3 is 17 residues. Trimming removed 0 bases from V and 1 base from J; junction bases left unmatched: 6. Germline CDR1 and CDR2: MNHEY and SVGAGI. CDR3 sequence: CASSYSFTGESNQPQHF. Written as DNA, the CDR3 is TGTGCCAGCAGTTACTCTTTTACAGGGGAGAGCAATCAGCCCCAGCATTTT.

This clonotype was seen ten or more times. J is TRBJ1-1 and V is TRBV12-3 or TRBV12-4; D may be TRBD1 (6 bases). V dropped 5 bases and J dropped 3 bases, with 16 bases sitting between them. The CDR3 totals 15 residues. The CDR3 nucleotides are TGTGCCAGCAGTGCCCAGCCAGGGGCTCACACTGAAGCTTTCTTT. Its protein product is CASSAQPGAHTEAFF.

This clonotype has just a few counts. The chain links TRBV6-1 to TRBJ2-7; 9 nucleotides align to TRBD2. This CDR3 is 15 amino acids long. V shed 3 bases, J shed 4 bases, and the junction held 7 bases outside the gene matches. The germline V gene has CDR1 MNHNS and CDR2 SASEGT. This CDR3 is CASSDVAGASYEQYF. The CDR3 nucleotides are TGTGCCAGCAGTGATGTAGCGGGGGCCTCTTACGAGCAGTACTTC.

In DNA form, the CDR3 reads TGTGCCAGCAGCTTCAACGGACTAGCGGGAGAGACCCAGTACTTC. It encodes CASSFNGLAGETQYF. This chain connects TRBV7-8 to TRBJ2-5; 11 bases map to TRBD2. Losses at the gene ends were 3 bases for V and 4 bases for J; bases not matched to a gene: 4. The V gene's germline CDR1 is SGHVS and CDR2 FQNEAQ. This CDR3 comprises 15 residues.

This clonotype was counted a few times. The chain employs TRBV5-1 and TRBJ2-2; TRBD2 is a possible D gene (7 bases). The CDR3 has 19 residues. Looked up from germline, CDR1 is SGHRS and CDR2 is YFSETQ. V gave up 0 bases and J gave up 0 bases, with 18 bases separating them. The CDR3: CASSLAYGGQRPNTGELFF. DNA of the CDR3: TGCGCCAGCAGCTTGGCCTACGGGGGGCAACGGCCGAACACCGGGGAGCTGTTTTTT.

The CDR3 here is CASSIGTRLTGELFF. The DNA for the CDR3 is TGTGCCAGCAGCATAGGGACAAGGCTTACCGGGGAGCTGTTTTTT. The chain carries TRBV21-1 and TRBJ2-2; TRBD1, the table's D call, was not compared with the DNA. TRBV21-1 is a pseudogene. CDR3 size: 15 residues.

CDR3 loop: CASSLGEGSSGYTF. The CDR3 region has the DNA TGTGCCAGCAGCTTAGGGGAGGGCTCTTCTGGCTACACCTTC. The V call is TRBV7-8, the J call TRBJ1-2; D call uncertain. The germline CDR1 and CDR2 sequences are SGHVS and FQNEAQ. The CDR3 extends over 14 amino acids. The germline V and J ends were trimmed by 1 base and 7 bases, with 13 bases remaining between them.

CDR3 coding DNA: TGTGCCAGCAGCTTAGGACTAGCCCACGAGCAGTACTTC. Amino acids: CASSLGLAHEQYF. This sequence joins TRBV7-9 and TRBJ2-7, with 7 bases fitting TRBD2. The CDR3 consists of 13 residues. The V gene's germline CDR1 is SEHNR and CDR2 FQNEAQ (reference sequence). J gave up 5 bases and V 1 base, and 2 bases lay outside the gene matches.

The chain combines TRBV5-1 with TRBJ2-1, with TRBD1 matching over 8 bases. This CDR3 has 11 amino acids. The J segment lost 13 bases and the V segment lost 6 bases, leaving 6 bases of the junction unmatched. Per the germline V gene, CDR1 is SGHRS and CDR2 is YFSETQ. In nucleotides, the CDR3 is TGCGCCAGCACAGGACAGGGTGAACAGTTCTTC. It is translated as CASTGQGEQFF.

This clonotype was detected many times. The chain links TRBV27 to TRBJ2-1; TRBD1 aligns across 7 bases. The germline gives CDR1 MNHEY, CDR2 SMNVEV (reference sequence). Germline trimming cut 5 bases from V and 8 bases from J; bases unmatched to any gene: 6. This CDR3 has 13 residues. The CDR3 sequence: CASSIVTGDEQFF. The CDR3 nucleotides are TGTGCCAGCAGTATCGTTACAGGGGATGAGCAGTTCTTC.